The rows below give T cell receptor beta chains drawn from one sample of a study of Graves' ophthalmopathy and Graves' hyperthyroidism. MiXCR, applied by TCRdb to the multiplex PCR reads, yields one record per CDR3 protein. The sample has hundreds of thousands of distinct CDR3 sequences; roughly 20% are singletons. Sequences were obtained from peripheral blood. Receptor source: a woman between 18 and 30 years old with stable Graves' hyperthyroidism. Some clones in this sample may be carry-over from other donors' samples. Each CDR3 is given with its conserved first and last residue. D genes are given only for firm matches. Some rows have no size entry. The others give once, few or many, or a class for an expanded clone.

v_gene	d_gene	j_gene	abundance	CDR3nt	CDR3aa
TRBV28	.	TRBJ1-5	.	TGTGCCAGCAGTTTTCGGGGAGGGCAGCCCCAGCATTTT	CASSFRGGQPQHF
TRBV28	.	TRBJ1-1	.	TGTGCCAGCCTCGGACAGCGGGAAGCTTTCTTT	CASLGQREAFF
TRBV6-2/TRBV6-3	.	TRBJ1-5	.	TGTGCCAGCAGGACCCGGGCCAATAATCAGCCCCAGCATTTT	CASRTRANNQPQHF
TRBV20-1	TRBD2	TRBJ2-7	many	TGCAGTGCTAGACCTAGCGGGAGGGAAGAGCAGTACTTC	CSARPSGREEQYF
TRBV30	.	TRBJ1-1	.	TGTGCCTGGAGTGTGCAATGGACTGAAGCTTTCTTT	CAWSVQWTEAFF
TRBV7-2	.	TRBJ2-2	.	TGTGCCGGTCGGGGGACCCGGGAGCTGTTTTTT	CAGRGTRELFF
TRBV18	.	TRBJ2-7	.	TGTGCCAGCTCACCCCTGGCGAGCTCCTACGAGCAGTACTTC	CASSPLASSYEQYF
TRBV7-9	.	TRBJ2-5	.	TGTGCCAGCAGTAGGGACACCGAAGAGACCCAGTACTTC	CASSRDTEETQYF
TRBV30	.	TRBJ1-1	many	TGTGCCTGGACAGGGCTGAGCACTGAAGCTTTCTTT	CAWTGLSTEAFF
TRBV30	.	TRBJ2-5	.	TGTGCCTCTATAGTAGAGGAGACCCAGTACTTC	CASIVEETQYF
TRBV20-1	.	TRBJ2-5	many	TGCAGTGGATTTGACTATCACCAAGAGACCCAGTACTTC	CSGFDYHQETQYF
TRBV2	.	TRBJ1-2	few	TGTGCCAGCAGTGAAGCAGGGAAGAATGGCTACACCTTC	CASSEAGKNGYTF
TRBV4-2	.	TRBJ1-1	.	TGTGCCAGCAGCCCCCGTGCCACCCAAGGCACTGAAGCTTTCTTT	CASSPRATQGTEAFF
TRBV12-5	.	TRBJ2-4	many	TGTGCTAGTGGACTGGCCCAAGCCAAAAACATTCAGTACTTC	CASGLAQAKNIQYF
TRBV29-1	.	TRBJ1-2	many	TGCAGCGTTGGGCTTGCCGAGGGGTACACCTTC	CSVGLAEGYTF
TRBV4-1	TRBD1	TRBJ1-2	many	TGCGCCAGCAGCCAAGGACAGGGGGTGAACTATGGCTACACCTTC	CASSQGQGVNYGYTF
TRBV19	.	TRBJ2-2	many	TGTGCCAGTAGTATAGGACTAGTAGTCACCGGGGAGCTGTTTTTT	CASSIGLVVTGELFF
TRBV29-1	TRBD1	TRBJ1-2	many	TGCAGCGTTGTTGGGGACAGGGCCTATGGCTACACCTTC	CSVVGDRAYGYTF
TRBV6-5	TRBD1	TRBJ1-2	.	TGTGCCAGCAGTTCGCGGACAGGGAGGGGCTATGGCTACACCTTC	CASSSRTGRGYGYTF
TRBV6-5	.	TRBJ2-7	once	TGTGCCAGCATTACGGTCAGGGGATCCTACGAGCAGTACTTC	CASITVRGSYEQYF
TRBV30	.	TRBJ1-2	many	TGTGCCTGGAGTGCTCAGGCTTATGGCTACACCTTC	CAWSAQAYGYTF
TRBV7-2	TRBD2	TRBJ2-7	.	TGTGCCAGCAGCTACGGACTAGCGAGGTACGAGCAGTACTTC	CASSYGLARYEQYF
TRBV11-2	.	TRBJ2-2	.	TGTGCCAGCAGCTTCATAGCAGGTGGCGGGGAGCTGTTTTTT	CASSFIAGGGELFF